This TCR beta chain was recorded in a study of blood T cell repertoires in COVID-19. Study background: The analysed material was cDNA or gDNA that came from T cells, B-cell-depleted T cells, or PBMCs.

The repertoire was sequenced with immunoSEQ multiplex PCR; TCRdb's copy has only in-frame clones and lacks some. The sample lists around 250,000 clones, over 80% occurring once. In germline, CDR1 is LGHDT, CDR2 YNNKEL (reference sequence). The trim removed 2 bases at V and 2 bases at J, leaving 3 bases unmatched. This CDR3 is 15 amino acids long. The TCR sequence derives from a woman aged 70-85 years with COVID-19, enrolled during active disease. The chain joins TRBV3-1 (or the pseudogene TRBV3-2) to TRBJ2-7; 10 bases are shared with TRBD1. Source material: peripheral blood. CDR3 DNA sequence: TGTGCCAGCAGCCAACAGACAGGGGGCCCCTACGAGCAGTACTTC. This sequence encodes CASSQQTGGPYEQYF.